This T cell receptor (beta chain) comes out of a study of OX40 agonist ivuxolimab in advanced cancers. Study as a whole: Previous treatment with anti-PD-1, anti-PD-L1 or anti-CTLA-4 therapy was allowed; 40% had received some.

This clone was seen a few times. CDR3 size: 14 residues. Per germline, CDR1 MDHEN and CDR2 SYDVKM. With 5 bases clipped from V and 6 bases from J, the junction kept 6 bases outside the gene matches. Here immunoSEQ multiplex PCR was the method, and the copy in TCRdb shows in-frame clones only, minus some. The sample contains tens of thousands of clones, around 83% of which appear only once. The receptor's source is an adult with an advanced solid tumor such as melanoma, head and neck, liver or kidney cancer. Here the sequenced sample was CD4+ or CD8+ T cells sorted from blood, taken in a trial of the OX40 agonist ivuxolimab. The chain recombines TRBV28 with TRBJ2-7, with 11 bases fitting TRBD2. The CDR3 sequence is CASSVSGGALEQYF. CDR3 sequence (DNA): TGTGCCAGCAGTGTTAGCGGGGGGGCCCTCGAGCAGTACTTC.